The clone carrying this T cell receptor (beta chain) occurred once. Its antigen is as yet unknown. Unmatched junction bases numbered 8, after V lost 5 bases and J lost 5 bases. The germline gives CDR1 DFQATT, CDR2 SNEGSKA (reference sequence). The CDR3 totals 14 residues. This entry comes from a study of T cell repertoires in cytomegalovirus infection. About the study: CMV infection plus the matching HLA type was flagged by public TCR beta signatures.

A single record per CDR3 protein comes from TCRdb applying MiXCR to the reads. This sample has fewer than 400,000 distinct CDR3 sequences, with around a sixth found just once. Whole-study findings and limits: The response measured ex vivo was dominated by TCR beta clonotypes (HLA-C-restricted and CMV-specific). Cumulative public TCR beta family frequency identified CMV carriers with the relevant HLA.

The sequenced sample was PBMCs. The chain combines TRBV20-1 with TRBJ2-2; 7 positions match TRBD2. The TCR originated in a human donor in good health (CMV status not recorded). Some clones in this sample may be carry-over from other donors' samples. The CDR3 reads CSAHDSGITGELFF. The CDR3 DNA sequence: TGCAGTGCTCATGACAGCGGGATTACCGGGGAGCTGTTTTTT.